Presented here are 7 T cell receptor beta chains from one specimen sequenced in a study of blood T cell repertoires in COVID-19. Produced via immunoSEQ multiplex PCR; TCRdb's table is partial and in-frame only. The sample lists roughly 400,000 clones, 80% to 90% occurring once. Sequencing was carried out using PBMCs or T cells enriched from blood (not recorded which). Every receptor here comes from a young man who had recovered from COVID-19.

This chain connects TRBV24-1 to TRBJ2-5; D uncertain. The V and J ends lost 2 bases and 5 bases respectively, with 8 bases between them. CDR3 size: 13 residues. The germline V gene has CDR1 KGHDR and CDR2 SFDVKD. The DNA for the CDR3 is TGTGCCACCAGTGATTCGTCTATGGAGACCCAGTACTTC. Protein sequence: CATSDSSMETQYF.

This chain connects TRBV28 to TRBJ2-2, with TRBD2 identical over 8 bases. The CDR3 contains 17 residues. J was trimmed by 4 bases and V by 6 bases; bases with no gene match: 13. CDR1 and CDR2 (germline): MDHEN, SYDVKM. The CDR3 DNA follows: TGTGCCAGCAGGGAGGTAGCGGGACCCTTCGGCACCGGGGAGCTGTTTTTT. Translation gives CASREVAGPFGTGELFF.

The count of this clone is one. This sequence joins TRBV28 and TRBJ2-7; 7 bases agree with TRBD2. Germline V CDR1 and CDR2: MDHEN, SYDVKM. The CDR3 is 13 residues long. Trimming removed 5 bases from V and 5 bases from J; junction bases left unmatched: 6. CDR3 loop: CASSTRGKDEQYF. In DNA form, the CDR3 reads TGTGCCAGCAGTACGCGGGGGAAGGACGAGCAGTACTTC.

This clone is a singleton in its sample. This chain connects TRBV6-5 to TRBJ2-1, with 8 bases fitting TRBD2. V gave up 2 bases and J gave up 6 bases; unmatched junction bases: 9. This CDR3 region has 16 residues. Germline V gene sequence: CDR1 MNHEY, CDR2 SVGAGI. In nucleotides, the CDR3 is TGTGCCAGCAGTTACCGGGAAATAGCGGGACCCAATGAGCAGTTCTTC. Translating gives CASSYREIAGPNEQFF.

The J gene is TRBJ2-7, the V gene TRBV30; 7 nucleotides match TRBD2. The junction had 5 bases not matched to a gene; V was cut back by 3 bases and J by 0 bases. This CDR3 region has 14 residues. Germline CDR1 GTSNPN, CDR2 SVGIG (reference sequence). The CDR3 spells CAWRAGPHSYEQYF. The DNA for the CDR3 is TGTGCCTGGAGAGCGGGACCCCACTCCTACGAGCAGTACTTC.

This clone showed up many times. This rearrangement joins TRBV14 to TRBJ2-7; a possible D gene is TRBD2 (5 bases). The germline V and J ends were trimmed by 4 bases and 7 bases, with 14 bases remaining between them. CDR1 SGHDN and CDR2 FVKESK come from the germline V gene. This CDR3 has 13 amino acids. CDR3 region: CASSLTSIGEQYF. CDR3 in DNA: TGTGCCAGCAGCCTAACTAGTATCGGGGAGCAGTACTTC.

CDR3 DNA sequence: TGTGCCAGCAGTTATCCGACAGGGCTACCGAACACCGGGGAGCTGTTTTTT. Protein: CASSYPTGLPNTGELFF. The V gene is TRBV28, the J gene TRBJ2-2; TRBD1 aligns across 7 bases. Unmatched junction bases numbered 8, after V lost 4 bases and J lost 0 bases. The CDR3 length is 17 residues. CDR1 is MDHEN, CDR2 SYDVKM, per germline.